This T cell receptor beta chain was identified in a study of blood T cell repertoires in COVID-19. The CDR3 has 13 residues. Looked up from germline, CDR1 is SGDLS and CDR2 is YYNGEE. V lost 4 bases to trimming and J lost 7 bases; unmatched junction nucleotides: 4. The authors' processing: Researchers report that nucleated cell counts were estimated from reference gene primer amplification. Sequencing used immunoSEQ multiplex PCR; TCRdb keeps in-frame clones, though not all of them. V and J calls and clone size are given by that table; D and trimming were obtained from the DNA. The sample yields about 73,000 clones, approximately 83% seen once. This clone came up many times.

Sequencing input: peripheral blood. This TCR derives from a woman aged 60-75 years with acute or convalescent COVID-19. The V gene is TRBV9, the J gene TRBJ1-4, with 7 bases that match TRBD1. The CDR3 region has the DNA TGTGCCAGCAGCCCCCCAGGGGGTGAAAAACTGTTTTTT. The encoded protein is CASSPPGGEKLFF.